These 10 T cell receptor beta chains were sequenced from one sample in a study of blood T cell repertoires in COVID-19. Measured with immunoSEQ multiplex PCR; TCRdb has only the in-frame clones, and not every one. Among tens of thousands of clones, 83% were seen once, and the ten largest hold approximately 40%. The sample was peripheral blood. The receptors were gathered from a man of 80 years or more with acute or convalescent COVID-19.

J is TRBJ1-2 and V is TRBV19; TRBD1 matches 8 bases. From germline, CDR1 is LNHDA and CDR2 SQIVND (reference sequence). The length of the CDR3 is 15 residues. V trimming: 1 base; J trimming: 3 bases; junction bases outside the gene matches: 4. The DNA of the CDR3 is TGTGCCAGTAGTATAGGACAGGGGAGACACTATGGCTACACCTTC. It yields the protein CASSIGQGRHYGYTF.

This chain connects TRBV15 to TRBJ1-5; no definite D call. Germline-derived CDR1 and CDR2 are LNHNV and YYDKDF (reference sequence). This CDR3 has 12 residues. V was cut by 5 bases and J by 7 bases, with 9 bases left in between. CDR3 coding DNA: TGTGCCACCAGCGAGGGTCGCCAGCCCCAGCATTTT. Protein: CATSEGRQPQHF.

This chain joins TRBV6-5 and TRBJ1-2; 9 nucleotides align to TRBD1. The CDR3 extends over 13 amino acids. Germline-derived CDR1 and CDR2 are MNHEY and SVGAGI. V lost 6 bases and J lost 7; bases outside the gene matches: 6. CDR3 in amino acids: CASRSTGGVGYTF. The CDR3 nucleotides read TGTGCCAGCAGATCTACAGGGGGCGTTGGCTACACCTTC.

CDR3 coding DNA: TGTGCCAGCAGGGGACAGGGGGAGGGCGGGTCCCAGTACTTC. As protein: CASRGQGEGGSQYF. The V and J genes are TRBV6-6 and TRBJ2-5; TRBD1 aligns across 11 bases. CDR1 is MNHNY and CDR2 is SVGAGI in the germline V gene (reference sequence). The trim removed 6 bases at V and 9 bases at J, leaving 9 bases unmatched. The CDR3 has 14 amino acids.

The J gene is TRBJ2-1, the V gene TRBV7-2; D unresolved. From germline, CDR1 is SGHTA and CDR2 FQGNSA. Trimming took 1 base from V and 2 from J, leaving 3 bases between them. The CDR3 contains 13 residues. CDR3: CASSLEPYNEQFF. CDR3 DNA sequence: TGTGCCAGCAGCTTAGAGCCCTACAATGAGCAGTTCTTC.

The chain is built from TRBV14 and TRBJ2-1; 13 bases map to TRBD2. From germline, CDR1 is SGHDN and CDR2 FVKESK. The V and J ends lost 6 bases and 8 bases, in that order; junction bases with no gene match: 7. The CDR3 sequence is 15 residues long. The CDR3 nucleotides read TGTGCCAGCAGTCCGGGACTAGCGGGAACCGATGAGCAGTTCTTC. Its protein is CASSPGLAGTDEQFF.

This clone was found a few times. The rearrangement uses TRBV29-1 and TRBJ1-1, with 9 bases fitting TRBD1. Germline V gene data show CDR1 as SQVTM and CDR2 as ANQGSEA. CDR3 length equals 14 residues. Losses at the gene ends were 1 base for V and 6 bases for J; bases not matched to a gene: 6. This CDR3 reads CSVEGYRGRAEAFF. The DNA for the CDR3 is TGCAGCGTTGAAGGGTACAGGGGGCGGGCTGAAGCTTTCTTT.

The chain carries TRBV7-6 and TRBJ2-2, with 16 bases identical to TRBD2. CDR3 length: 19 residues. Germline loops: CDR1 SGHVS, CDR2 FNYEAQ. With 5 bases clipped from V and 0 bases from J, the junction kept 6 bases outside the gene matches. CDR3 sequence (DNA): TGTGCCAGCAGCACGGGACTAGCGGGAGGGTTCGCGAACACCGGGGAGCTGTTTTTT. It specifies CASSTGLAGGFANTGELFF.

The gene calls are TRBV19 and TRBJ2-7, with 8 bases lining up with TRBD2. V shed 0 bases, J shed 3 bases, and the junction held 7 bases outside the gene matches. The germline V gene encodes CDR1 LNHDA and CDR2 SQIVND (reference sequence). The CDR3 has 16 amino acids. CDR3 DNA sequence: TGTGCCAGTAGTATAGATCAACGGGGGGGCTTCTACGAGCAGTACTTC. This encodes CASSIDQRGGFYEQYF. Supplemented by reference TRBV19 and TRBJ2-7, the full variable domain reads DGGITQSPKYLFRKEGQNVTLSCEQNLNHDAMYWYRQDPGQGLRLIYYSQIVNDFQKGDIAEGYSVSREKKESFPLTVTSAQKNPTAFYLCASSIDQRGGFYEQYFGPGTRLTVT.

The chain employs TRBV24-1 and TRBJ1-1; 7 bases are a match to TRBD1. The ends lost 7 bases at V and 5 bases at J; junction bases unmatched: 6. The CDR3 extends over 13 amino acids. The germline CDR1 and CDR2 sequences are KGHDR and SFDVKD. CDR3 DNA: TGTGCCACCAGCCGGGACAGCTATACTGAAGCTTTCTTT. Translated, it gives CATSRDSYTEAFF.